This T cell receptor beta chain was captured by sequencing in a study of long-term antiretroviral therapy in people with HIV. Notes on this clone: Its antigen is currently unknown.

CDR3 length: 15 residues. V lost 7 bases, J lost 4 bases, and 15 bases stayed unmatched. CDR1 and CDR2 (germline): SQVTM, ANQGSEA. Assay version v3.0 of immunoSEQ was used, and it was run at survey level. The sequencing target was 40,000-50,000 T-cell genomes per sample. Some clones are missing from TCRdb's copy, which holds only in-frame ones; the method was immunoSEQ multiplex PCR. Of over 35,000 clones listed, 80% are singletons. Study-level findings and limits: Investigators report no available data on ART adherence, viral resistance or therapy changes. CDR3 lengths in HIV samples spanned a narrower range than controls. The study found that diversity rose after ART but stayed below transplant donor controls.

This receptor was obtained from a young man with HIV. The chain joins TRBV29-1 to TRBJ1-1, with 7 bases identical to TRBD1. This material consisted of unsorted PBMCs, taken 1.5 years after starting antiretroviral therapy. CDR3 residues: CSAPVPQGRLTEAFF. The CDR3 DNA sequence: TGCAGCGCACCCGTACCACAGGGGCGGCTCACTGAAGCTTTCTTT.